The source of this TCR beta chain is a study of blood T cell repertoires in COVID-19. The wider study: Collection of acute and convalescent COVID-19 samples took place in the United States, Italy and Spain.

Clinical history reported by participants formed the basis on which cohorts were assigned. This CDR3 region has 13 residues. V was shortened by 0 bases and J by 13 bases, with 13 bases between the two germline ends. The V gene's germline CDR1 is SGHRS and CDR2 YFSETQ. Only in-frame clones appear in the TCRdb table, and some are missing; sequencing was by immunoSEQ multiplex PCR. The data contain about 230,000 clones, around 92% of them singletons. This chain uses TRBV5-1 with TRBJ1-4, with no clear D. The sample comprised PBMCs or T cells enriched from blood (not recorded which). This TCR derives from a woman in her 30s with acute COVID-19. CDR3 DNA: TGCGCCAGCAGCTTGGACTCGGGATCGGGACTGTTTTTT. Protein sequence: CASSLDSGSGLFF. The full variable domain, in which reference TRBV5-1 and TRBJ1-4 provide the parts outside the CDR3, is KAGVTQTPRYLIKTRGQQVTLSCSPISGHRSVSWYQQTPGQGLQFLFEYFSETQRNKGNFPGRFSGRQFSNSRSEMNVSTLELGDSALYLCASSLDSGSGLFFGSGTQLSVL.